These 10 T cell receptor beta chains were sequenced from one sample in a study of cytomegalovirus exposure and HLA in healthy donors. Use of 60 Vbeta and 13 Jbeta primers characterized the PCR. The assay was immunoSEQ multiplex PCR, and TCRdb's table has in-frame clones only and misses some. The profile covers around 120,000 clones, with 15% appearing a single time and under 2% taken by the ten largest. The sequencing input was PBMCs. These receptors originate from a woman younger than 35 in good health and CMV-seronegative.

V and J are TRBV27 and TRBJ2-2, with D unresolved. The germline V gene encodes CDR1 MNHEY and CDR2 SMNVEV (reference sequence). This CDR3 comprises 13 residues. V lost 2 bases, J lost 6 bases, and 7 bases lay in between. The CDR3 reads CASSLRVAGELFF. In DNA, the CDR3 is TGTGCCAGCAGTTTACGGGTGGCCGGGGAGCTGTTTTTT.

CDR3 protein: CAISDKRELDTQYF. In DNA form, the CDR3 reads TGTGCCATCAGTGATAAGAGGGAGTTGGATACGCAGTATTTT. The V gene is TRBV10-3, the J gene TRBJ2-3; the D gene is possibly TRBD2 (5 bases). CDR1 and CDR2 from the germline V gene are ENHRY and SYGVKD. Trimming shortened V by 3 bases and J by 6 bases, and 13 bases separated the two germline ends. This CDR3 has 14 residues.

CDR3 in DNA: TGTGCCAGCAGTGAATCGCTCTGGAGCTCTGGGGCCAACGTCCTGACTTTC. As protein: CASSESLWSSGANVLTF. V is TRBV2 and J is TRBJ2-6; D uncertain. Germline V gene sequence: CDR1 SNHLY, CDR2 FYNNEI. CDR3 length: 17 amino acids. V was shortened by 2 bases and J by 0 bases, with 11 bases between the two germline ends.

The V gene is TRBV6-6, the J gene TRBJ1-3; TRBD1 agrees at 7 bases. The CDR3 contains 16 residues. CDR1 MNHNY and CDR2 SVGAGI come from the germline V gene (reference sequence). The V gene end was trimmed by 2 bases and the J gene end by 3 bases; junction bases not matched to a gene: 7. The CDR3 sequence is CASSYLQGGSGNTIYF. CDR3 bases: TGTGCCAGCAGTTACCTCCAGGGGGGTAGTGGAAACACCATATATTTT.

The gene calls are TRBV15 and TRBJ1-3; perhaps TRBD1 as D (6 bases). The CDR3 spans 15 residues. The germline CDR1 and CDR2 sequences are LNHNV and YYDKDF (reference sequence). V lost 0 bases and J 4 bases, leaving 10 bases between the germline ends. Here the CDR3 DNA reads TGTGCCACCAGCAGAGATTGGGGGCTCGGAAACACCATATATTTT. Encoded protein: CATSRDWGLGNTIYF.

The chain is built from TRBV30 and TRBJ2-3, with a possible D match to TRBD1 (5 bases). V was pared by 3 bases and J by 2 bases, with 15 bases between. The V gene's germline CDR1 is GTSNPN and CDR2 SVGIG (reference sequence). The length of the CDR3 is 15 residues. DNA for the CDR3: TGTGCCTGGAGCCCGAAGGGCAGGGTCACAGATACGCAGTATTTT. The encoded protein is CAWSPKGRVTDTQYF.

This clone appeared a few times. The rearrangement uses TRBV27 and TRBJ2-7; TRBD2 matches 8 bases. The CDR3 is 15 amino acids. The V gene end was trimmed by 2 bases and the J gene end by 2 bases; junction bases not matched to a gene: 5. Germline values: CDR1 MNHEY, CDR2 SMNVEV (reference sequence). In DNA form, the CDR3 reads TGTGCCAGCAGTTTAGGGAGCGGGAGCCCCTACGAGCAGTACTTC. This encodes CASSLGSGSPYEQYF.

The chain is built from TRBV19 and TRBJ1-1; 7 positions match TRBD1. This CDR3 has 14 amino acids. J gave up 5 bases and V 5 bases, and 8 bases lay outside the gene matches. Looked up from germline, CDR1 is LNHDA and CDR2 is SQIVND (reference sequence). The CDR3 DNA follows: TGTGCCAGTAGTGGGGATAAACAGGGGACTGAAGCTTTCTTT. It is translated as CASSGDKQGTEAFF.

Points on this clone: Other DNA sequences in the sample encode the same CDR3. Here the CDR3 DNA reads TGTGCCAGCAGCCTGACTAGCGGTTCCTACAATGAGCAGTTCTTC. Encoded protein: CASSLTSGSYNEQFF. The V call is TRBV28, the J call TRBJ2-1, with 9 positions matching TRBD2. This CDR3 comprises 15 residues. Germline CDR1 reads MDHEN; CDR2 reads SYDVKM. Trimming at V came to 6 bases and at J to 1 base, leaving 4 bases not matched to a gene.

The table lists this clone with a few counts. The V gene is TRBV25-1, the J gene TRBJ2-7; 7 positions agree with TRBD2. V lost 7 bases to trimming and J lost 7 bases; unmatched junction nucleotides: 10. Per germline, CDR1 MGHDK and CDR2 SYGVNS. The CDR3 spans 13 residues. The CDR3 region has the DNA TGTGCCAGCATGTGGGCGGGAGCGGGTGAGCAGTACTTC. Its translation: CASMWAGAGEQYF.